These T cell receptor beta chains were read from a single sample in a study of T cell responses to AZD1222 COVID-19 vaccine. TCRdb's table, derived via immunoSEQ multiplex PCR, lists solely in-frame clones and lacks some. The table has approximately 140,000 clones, about 94% seen once. Sequenced here: peripheral blood, sampled 28 days after the second AZD1222 dose. The receptors were sampled from an adult who received the AZD1222 COVID-19 vaccine. The CDR3 runs from the conserved cysteine through the conserved F or W. The D gene is left open where the match is weak.

V: TRBV5-5
J: TRBJ1-3
D: NA
CDR3: CASRPGTDSGNTIYF

V: TRBV21-1
J: TRBJ1-6
D: NA
CDR3: CASNQVGTAVGSPLHF

V: TRBV19
J: TRBJ1-1
D: TRBD1
CDR3: CASTLDRGPARAFF

V: TRBV6-6
J: TRBJ2-3
D: NA
CDR3: CASSPQEDTQYF

V: TRBV7-2
J: TRBJ1-2
D: NA
CDR3: CASSPTDGNYGYTF

V: TRBV2
J: TRBJ1-4
D: NA
CDR3: CASSEISLGEKLFF

V: TRBV5-1
J: TRBJ2-1
D: TRBD2
CDR3: CASRPWAGEQDEQFF

V: TRBV11-2
J: TRBJ2-1
D: NA
CDR3: CASSPLGGGSLNEQFF

V: TRBV12-3/TRBV12-4
J: TRBJ1-1
D: NA
CDR3: CASSARGYAFF

V: TRBV4-3
J: TRBJ1-1
D: NA
CDR3: CASGSTASNTEAFF

V: TRBV10-3
J: TRBJ1-2
D: TRBD1
CDR3: CAITSGGNYGYTF

V: TRBV6-5
J: TRBJ2-7
D: NA
CDR3: CASNQGGEQYF

V: TRBV27
J: TRBJ2-7
D: TRBD1
CDR3: CASRSWDRNEQYF

V: TRBV3-1/TRBV3-2
J: TRBJ2-7
D: NA
CDR3: CASSQVGRGHNEQYF

V: TRBV11-2
J: TRBJ1-5
D: NA
CDR3: CASSLAQYSNQPQHF

V: TRBV5-4
J: TRBJ2-6
D: NA
CDR3: CASSSASGLTLSGANVLTF

V: TRBV5-1
J: TRBJ2-3
D: NA
CDR3: CASSSGRSTDTQYF

V: TRBV19
J: TRBJ2-1
D: TRBD1
CDR3: CASSHPQGGEQFF

V: TRBV29-1
J: TRBJ2-1
D: TRBD1
CDR3: CSVEADRGYSYNEQFF

V: TRBV21-1
J: TRBJ2-1
D: NA
CDR3: CASTWTSGRSDEQFF

V: TRBV6-5
J: TRBJ1-5
D: NA
CDR3: CASSPNRNQPQHF

V: TRBV6-2/TRBV6-3
J: TRBJ2-7
D: TRBD2
CDR3: CASSSLAGGLEQYF

V: TRBV4-3
J: TRBJ1-3
D: NA
CDR3: CASSPGGNTIYF

V: TRBV7-9
J: TRBJ2-7
D: TRBD1
CDR3: CASSSGQGGLVGTYEQYF

V: TRBV28
J: TRBJ1-2
D: NA
CDR3: CASTVGGPNYGYTF

V: TRBV6-2/TRBV6-3
J: TRBJ1-6
D: TRBD1
CDR3: CASSWDSKLEVSSSPLHF

V: TRBV12-5
J: TRBJ1-4
D: NA
CDR3: CASGLGRRGRDEKLFF

V: TRBV14
J: TRBJ1-1
D: NA
CDR3: CASSQRGGGGEAFF

V: TRBV4-2
J: TRBJ1-5
D: NA
CDR3: CASSHDEAQGPQHF

V: TRBV7-2
J: TRBJ2-5
D: TRBD1
CDR3: CASSLARGQGVLKGQETQYF

V: TRBV7-3
J: TRBJ1-2
D: NA
CDR3: CASSPSGNYGYTF

V: TRBV7-2
J: TRBJ1-2
D: NA
CDR3: CASSSAGGLHGYTF

V: TRBV2
J: TRBJ1-2
D: TRBD1
CDR3: CASIERDSHGYTF

V: TRBV6-4
J: TRBJ1-5
D: TRBD1
CDR3: CASSDHPETGDYSNQPQHF

V: TRBV19
J: TRBJ2-1
D: TRBD1
CDR3: CASSARTGVNEQFF

V: TRBV5-4
J: TRBJ2-2
D: NA
CDR3: CASSPDRDFRTGELFF

V: TRBV5-8
J: TRBJ2-5
D: NA
CDR3: CASSLGQTGIAGETQYF

V: TRBV19
J: TRBJ2-7
D: NA
CDR3: CASMQGASYEQYF

V: TRBV12-5
J: TRBJ2-6
D: NA
CDR3: CASGFSQSGANVLTF

V: TRBV6-2/TRBV6-3
J: TRBJ1-1
D: NA
CDR3: CASSYGDGWNTEAFF

V: TRBV19
J: TRBJ1-3
D: NA
CDR3: CAAREGRFSGNTIYF

V: TRBV5-6
J: TRBJ2-7
D: NA
CDR3: CASSSTGLEYEQYF

V: TRBV18
J: TRBJ1-1
D: NA
CDR3: CASSGHPQGTEAFF

V: TRBV13
J: TRBJ1-4
D: TRBD1
CDR3: CASSSTGSEKLFF

V: TRBV27
J: TRBJ2-3
D: NA
CDR3: CATRPGPGAQDTQYF

V: TRBV24-1
J: TRBJ1-6
D: NA
CDR3: CATSDLGLGHSPLHF

V: TRBV28
J: TRBJ1-5
D: NA
CDR3: CASSFRYRNQPQHF

V: TRBV18
J: TRBJ1-2
D: TRBD1
CDR3: CASSPDQGTAANYGYTF

V: TRBV4-2
J: TRBJ1-1
D: TRBD1
CDR3: CASSHLAGTGSGPDTEAFF

V: TRBV7-9
J: TRBJ1-3
D: NA
CDR3: CASSPLRGSSGNTIYF